Shown below are 8 T cell receptor beta chains from a single sample sequenced in a study of neurological immune-mediated disorders (dated by TCRdb to the late 2010s). The method was 5' RACE. The run used an Illumina HiSeq 2500. Using fastp at Q25 and MiXCR, TCRdb reprocessed the public reads and kept productive beta chains. One record per CDR3 amino acid sequence lists the most common genes and DNA. Recorded for this sample are tens of thousands of distinct CDR3 sequences; about 7% of them occurred a single time. The leading ten clones occupy roughly 4.4% of the sample. The sequenced sample was PBMCs. These receptors were taken from a woman in her 40s in good health.

This clonotype was seen ten or more times. As DNA, the CDR3 is TGCGCCAGCAGCCATCAGGGGTCTGGAAGCAATCAGCCCCAGCATTTT. It is translated as CASSHQGSGSNQPQHF. The gene calls are TRBV4-1 and TRBJ1-5; D perhaps matches TRBD1 (6 bases). V gave up 3 bases and J gave up 1 base, with 13 bases separating them. The CDR3 is 16 amino acids. CDR1 is MGHRA and CDR2 is YSYEKL in the germline V gene.

This clonotype was counted ten times or more. The chain combines TRBV5-6 with TRBJ1-4, with a tentative D call TRBD1 (6 bases). V lost 6 bases and J 2 bases, leaving 17 bases between the germline ends. Germline CDR1 is SGHDT and CDR2 is YYEEEE. The CDR3 extends over 16 amino acids. CDR3 loop: CASTLRTRGTNEKLFF. The CDR3 nucleotides read TGTGCCAGCACTCTACGAACCAGGGGCACTAATGAAAAACTGTTTTTT.

This clonotype was seen at least ten times. The chain combines TRBV5-1 with TRBJ1-1; the D gene is possibly TRBD1 (5 bases). Deletions cut 4 bases from V and 3 bases from J, with 28 bases between. The germline CDR1 and CDR2 sequences are SGHRS and YFSETQ. The CDR3 consists of 19 residues. Here the CDR3 reads CASSPDPSGRSGPYTEAFF. CDR3 in DNA: TGCGCCAGCAGCCCGGATCCGTCAGGGAGGTCGGGTCCGTACACTGAAGCTTTCTTT.

This clonotype was recorded many times. The genes are TRBV18 and TRBJ1-4; TRBD1 matches 7 bases. There are 14 residues in the CDR3. Germline V gene sequence: CDR1 KGHSH, CDR2 LQKENI. The trim removed 3 bases at V and 5 bases at J, leaving 3 bases unmatched. CDR3 DNA sequence: TGTGCCAGCTCACCGGGACAGACAAATGAAAAACTGTTTTTT. It translates to CASSPGQTNEKLFF.

This clonotype came up many times. This chain joins TRBV28 and TRBJ2-7; the match to TRBD2 covers 12 bases. Germline CDR1 reads MDHEN; CDR2 reads SYDVKM. The CDR3 is 16 residues long. V was pared by 4 bases and J by 4 bases, with 8 bases of the junction left unmatched. The CDR3 sequence is CASSSATSGSYYEQYF. As DNA, the CDR3 is TGTGCCAGCAGTTCGGCGACTAGCGGGAGTTATTACGAGCAGTACTTC.

The sample holds many counts of this clonotype. The chain uses TRBV7-9 and TRBJ2-6, with 10 bases matching TRBD1. CDR3 length: 19 amino acids. Germline V gene lookup returns CDR1 SEHNR and CDR2 FQNEAQ (reference sequence). Germline trimming cut 2 bases from V and 0 bases from J; bases unmatched to any gene: 7. In DNA form, the CDR3 reads TGTGCCAGCAGCTTACCCCGGGACAGGGGTGGCTCTGGGGCCAACGTCCTGACTTTC. Amino acids: CASSLPRDRGGSGANVLTF.

By sample share, this clonotype is medium-sized. The chain recombines TRBV12-3 or TRBV12-4 with TRBJ2-3, with TRBD2 identical over 9 bases. The CDR3 length is 16 residues. The junction had 9 bases not matched to a gene; V was cut back by 6 bases and J by 2 bases. The CDR3 DNA reads as TGTGCCAGCAGGTCTACTAGCGGGCGTTACACAGATACGCAGTATTTT. Its protein is CASRSTSGRYTDTQYF.

This clonotype was recorded at least ten times. V usage is TRBV5-6 and J usage is TRBJ1-1; weak D call: TRBD1 (5 bases). This CDR3 is 15 amino acids long. Trimming shortened V by 4 bases and J by 2 bases, and 15 bases separated the two germline ends. The germline CDR1 and CDR2 sequences are SGHDT and YYEEEE. This chain's CDR3 is CASSRRGSRNTEAFF. In nucleotides, the CDR3 is TGTGCCAGCAGCCGAAGGGGTTCGAGAAACACTGAAGCTTTCTTT. The variable domain in full, completed from reference TRBV5-6 and TRBJ1-1, reads DAGVTQSPTHLIKTRGQQVTLRCSPKSGHDTVSWYQQALGQGPQFIFQYYEEEERQRGNFPDRFSGHQFPNYSSELNVNALLLGDSALYLCASSRRGSRNTEAFFGQGTRLTVV.